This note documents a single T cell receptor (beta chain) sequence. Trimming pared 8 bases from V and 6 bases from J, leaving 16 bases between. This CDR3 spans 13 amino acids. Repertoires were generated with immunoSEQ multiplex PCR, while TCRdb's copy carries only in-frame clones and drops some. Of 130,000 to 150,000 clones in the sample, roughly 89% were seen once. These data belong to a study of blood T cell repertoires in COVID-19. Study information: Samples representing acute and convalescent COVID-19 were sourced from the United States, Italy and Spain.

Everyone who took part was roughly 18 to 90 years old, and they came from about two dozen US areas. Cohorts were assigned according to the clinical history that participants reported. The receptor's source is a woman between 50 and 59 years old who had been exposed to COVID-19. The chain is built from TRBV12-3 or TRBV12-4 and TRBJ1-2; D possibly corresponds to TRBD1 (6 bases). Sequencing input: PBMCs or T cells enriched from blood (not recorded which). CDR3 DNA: TGTGCCAGCTCCTCATCGGGGGGCGATGGCTACACCTTC. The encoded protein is CASSSSGGDGYTF.